One and the same sample provided the 21 T cell receptor beta chains below, sequenced in a study of human T cells and chemical hapten exposure. The time point denotes: patch test 1, 2 weeks after DPC sensitization. Treatment described: therapeutic diphenylcyclopropenone sensitization with weekly scalp DPC. MiXCR was run by TCRdb on the RACE reads, yielding one entry per CDR3 protein. The sample has 180,000 or so distinct CDR3 sequences, roughly 14% seen once. Sequenced here: whole blood, sampled in connection with sensitization to the hapten diphenylcyclopropenone (DPC). All receptors come from a woman in her thirties with alopecia areata. Some clones in this sample may be carry-over from other donors' samples.

The V gene is TRBV20-1, the J gene TRBJ2-1; the D gene is possibly TRBD2 (6 bases). The CDR3 contains 12 residues. Germline CDR1 and CDR2: DFQATT and SNEGSKA (reference sequence). V was clipped by 4 bases and J by 6 bases, with 10 bases between them. The CDR3 DNA is TGCAGTGCTAATTCCGGGGGCAATGAGCAGTTCTTC. This sequence encodes CSANSGGNEQFF.

The table lists this clonotype with many counts. The genes are TRBV20-1 and TRBJ2-7; D unclear. CDR1 and CDR2 (germline): DFQATT, SNEGSKA (reference sequence). V lost 5 bases, J lost 0 bases, and 20 bases lay in between. The CDR3 is made up of 16 amino acids. The CDR3 here is CSAGSLGGLSSYEQYF. The CDR3 DNA reads TGCAGTGCTGGCAGCTTGGGCGGATTGAGCTCCTACGAGCAGTACTTC.

The chain employs TRBV10-2 and TRBJ2-2; TRBD2 aligns across 11 bases. The ends lost 2 bases at V and 4 bases at J; junction bases unmatched: 3. Germline loops: CDR1 WSHSY, CDR2 SAAADI. The length of the CDR3 is 16 residues. The CDR3 loop is CASSEASGGTTGELFF. The CDR3, as DNA: TGCGCCAGCAGTGAGGCTAGCGGGGGGACCACCGGGGAGCTGTTTTTT.

The rearrangement uses TRBV6-2 or TRBV6-3 and TRBJ2-1, with D uncertain. Germline V gene lookup returns CDR1 MNHEY and CDR2 SVGEGT. The ends were cut back, 2 bases at V and 9 bases at J, with 14 bases in the middle. This CDR3 spans 14 amino acids. The chain's CDR3 is CASSYPRTAGEQFF. CDR3 nucleotide sequence: TGTGCCAGCAGTTACCCCCGCACAGCAGGTGAGCAGTTCTTC.

The V and J genes are TRBV14 and TRBJ1-2; D is unresolved. The CDR3 runs 13 residues. Germline V gene lookup returns CDR1 SGHDN and CDR2 FVKESK. V gave up 3 bases and J gave up 4 bases, with 9 bases separating them. The CDR3 bases are TGTGCCAGCAGCCAGGACGTCGCCTATGGCTACACCTTC. Amino acids: CASSQDVAYGYTF.

The chain is built from TRBV7-2 and TRBJ1-6; weak D call: TRBD1 (5 bases). The V end was cut by 0 bases, the J end by 10 bases, with 13 bases between. Germline V CDR1 and CDR2: SGHTA, FQGNSA. The CDR3 extends over 15 amino acids. The CDR3 spells CASSLAGAIDSPLHF. The CDR3 DNA reads as TGTGCCAGCAGCTTAGCAGGGGCCATCGACTCACCCCTCCACTTT.

In this sample, this clonotype turned up a few times. The chain employs TRBV12-3 or TRBV12-4 and TRBJ2-2; D unclear. The CDR3 totals 15 residues. V lost 0 bases to trimming and J lost 4 bases, with 9 bases between them. DNA of the CDR3: TGTGCCAGCAGTTTAGCAGGGCAGGTCACCGGGGAGCTGTTTTTT. This gives the protein CASSLAGQVTGELFF.

V and J are TRBV18 and TRBJ2-1; D call uncertain. The germline V gene encodes CDR1 KGHSH and CDR2 LQKENI. This CDR3 contains 14 residues. Trimming took off 0 bases at V and 6 bases at J, with 9 bases between the two ends. The CDR3 nucleotides read TGTGCCAGCTCACCACCGCCCCCGGTCAATGAGCAGTTCTTC. The encoded protein is CASSPPPPVNEQFF.

This clonotype was counted many times. The V and J genes are TRBV6-2 or TRBV6-3 and TRBJ2-7; TRBD1 is a possible D gene (5 bases). Trimming stripped 3 bases from V and 2 bases from J, with 17 bases between. In germline, CDR1 is MNHEY, CDR2 SVGEGT. The CDR3 length is 16 residues. The CDR3 nucleotides read TGTGCCAGCAGTTATGGAGTGGGGCAGGCCACCTACGAGCAGTACTTC. Its protein is CASSYGVGQATYEQYF.

Only a few counts were recorded for this clonotype. One end of the junction does not line up with germline, which may come from a read error. The chain uses TRBV29-1 and TRBJ2-1; weak D call: TRBD1 (6 bases). The CDR3 spans 14 residues. The germline V gene encodes CDR1 SQVTM and CDR2 ANQGSEA. The CDR3: CSAEQGGSYNEQFF. CDR3 nucleotides: TGCAGCGCTGAACAGGGTGGCTCCTACAATGAGCAGTTCTTC.

This clonotype was seen at least ten times. The chain links TRBV29-1 to TRBJ2-3, with D possibly TRBD2 on 5 matching bases. The germline V gene encodes CDR1 SQVTM and CDR2 ANQGSEA. The CDR3 length is 12 residues. The V and J ends lost 4 bases and 2 bases respectively, with 7 bases between them. CDR3 region: CSVVRATDTQYF. The CDR3 DNA reads as TGCAGCGTTGTGAGGGCCACAGATACGCAGTATTTT.

The chain is built from TRBV27 and TRBJ2-1; 7 bases are a match to TRBD1. Losses at the gene ends were 5 bases for V and 9 bases for J; bases not matched to a gene: 10. This CDR3 has 14 amino acids. Germline V gives CDR1 MNHEY, CDR2 SMNVEV (reference sequence). The CDR3 protein is CASSKMTGFGEQFF. As DNA, the CDR3 is TGTGCCAGCAGTAAAATGACAGGGTTTGGTGAGCAGTTCTTC.

The J gene is TRBJ2-1, the V gene TRBV29-1; 9 bases are a match to TRBD2. The trim removed 5 bases at V and 4 bases at J, leaving 3 bases unmatched. The CDR3 consists of 13 residues. Looked up from germline, CDR1 is SQVTM and CDR2 is ANQGSEA. The CDR3 region has the DNA TGCAGCGTTAGAGGACTAGCGTACAATGAGCAGTTCTTC. Translated, it gives CSVRGLAYNEQFF.

This clonotype was found a few times. This chain uses TRBV7-9 with TRBJ2-3, with TRBD1 matching over 9 bases. Germline-derived CDR1 and CDR2 are SEHNR and FQNEAQ (reference sequence). V gave up 2 bases and J gave up 4 bases; unmatched junction bases: 4. The length of the CDR3 is 15 residues. CDR3: CASSLLGQGSDTQYF. DNA for the CDR3: TGTGCCAGCAGCTTACTCGGACAGGGGTCAGATACGCAGTATTTT.

The gene calls are TRBV7-2 and TRBJ1-1; the D is unclear. From germline, CDR1 is SGHTA and CDR2 FQGNSA. There are 16 residues in the CDR3. Trimming cost V 3 bases and J 1 base, with 15 bases left between them. The CDR3 region has the DNA TGTGCCAGCAGCTTTGAAACGAGACGATCGAACACTGAAGCTTTCTTT. It is translated as CASSFETRRSNTEAFF. Using reference TRBV7-2 and TRBJ1-1 for the parts outside the CDR3, the full variable domain is GAGVSQSPSNKVTEKGKDVELRCDPISGHTALYWYRQSLGQGLEFLIYFQGNSAPDKSGLPSDRFSAERTGGSVSTLTIQRTQQEDSAVYLCASSFETRRSNTEAFFGQGTRLTVV.

A few counts support this clonotype. J is TRBJ2-3 and V is TRBV20-1; D unresolved. Germline CDR1 DFQATT, CDR2 SNEGSKA (reference sequence). The CDR3 runs to 15 residues. Trimming took 2 bases from V and 5 from J, leaving 17 bases between them. Written as DNA, the CDR3 is TGCAGTGCTAGACTTCTTGGGGTTGGGGTAGATACGCAGTATTTT. It yields the protein CSARLLGVGVDTQYF.

The CDR3 protein is CASSLTPTNEKLFF. For the CDR3, the DNA is TGTGCCAGCAGCTTGACACCAACTAATGAAAAACTGTTTTTT. The rearrangement links TRBV11-3 to TRBJ1-4, with no clear D. The CDR3 length is 14 residues. V was trimmed by 3 bases and J by 0 bases, leaving 5 bases between them. The germline gives CDR1 SGHNT, CDR2 YENEEA. Using reference TRBV11-3 and TRBJ1-4 for the parts outside the CDR3, the full variable domain is EAGVVQSPRYKIIEKKQPVAFWCNPISGHNTLYWYLQNLGQGPELLIRYENEEAVDDSQLPKDRFSAERLKGVDSTLKIQPAELGDSAVYLCASSLTPTNEKLFFGSGTQLSVL.

V usage is TRBV2 and J usage is TRBJ2-7; perhaps D is TRBD1 or TRBD2 (5 bases each). This CDR3 comprises 12 residues. Germline lookup yields CDR1 SNHLY and CDR2 FYNNEI. With 6 bases removed from V and 3 bases from J, the gap between germline ends came to 9 bases. This CDR3 is CASSGTFYEQYF. In DNA form, the CDR3 reads TGTGCCAGCAGCGGGACCTTCTACGAGCAGTACTTC. Complete variable domain (other parts from reference TRBV2 and TRBJ2-7): EPEVTQTPSHQVTQMGQEVILRCVPISNHLYFYWYRQILGQKVEFLVSFYNNEISEKSEIFDDQFSVERPDGSNFTLKIRSTKLEDSAMYFCASSGTFYEQYFGPGTRLTVT.

V usage is TRBV5-4 and J usage is TRBJ2-7, with TRBD2 as a possible D gene (7 bases). Germline V gene lookup returns CDR1 SGHNT and CDR2 YYREEE (reference sequence). The CDR3 loop spans 15 amino acids. V was shortened by 4 bases and J by 6 bases, with 20 bases between the two germline ends. Written as DNA, the CDR3 is TGTGCCAGCAGCGGGGGGGGCGGACCGGGAATCGAGCAGTACTTC. Its translation is CASSGGGGPGIEQYF.

The chain is built from TRBV20-1 and TRBJ2-1; 10 bases line up with TRBD1. CDR1 and CDR2 from the germline V gene are DFQATT and SNEGSKA (reference sequence). The CDR3 covers 17 residues. Trimming at V came to 0 bases and at J to 6 bases, leaving 11 bases not matched to a gene. CDR3 in amino acids: CSARDASTGTGVNEQFF. CDR3 sequence (DNA): TGCAGTGCTAGAGATGCCTCCACCGGGACAGGGGTCAATGAGCAGTTCTTC.

This clonotype was seen a few times. The J gene is TRBJ1-3, the V gene TRBV28; D possibly corresponds to TRBD1 (6 bases). V dropped 3 bases and J dropped 2 bases, with 11 bases sitting between them. The V gene's germline CDR1 is MDHEN and CDR2 SYDVKM. This CDR3 has 15 residues. This chain's CDR3 is CASSFGQTTGNTIYF. CDR3 nucleotide sequence: TGTGCCAGCAGTTTTGGACAGACAACTGGAAACACCATATATTTT.